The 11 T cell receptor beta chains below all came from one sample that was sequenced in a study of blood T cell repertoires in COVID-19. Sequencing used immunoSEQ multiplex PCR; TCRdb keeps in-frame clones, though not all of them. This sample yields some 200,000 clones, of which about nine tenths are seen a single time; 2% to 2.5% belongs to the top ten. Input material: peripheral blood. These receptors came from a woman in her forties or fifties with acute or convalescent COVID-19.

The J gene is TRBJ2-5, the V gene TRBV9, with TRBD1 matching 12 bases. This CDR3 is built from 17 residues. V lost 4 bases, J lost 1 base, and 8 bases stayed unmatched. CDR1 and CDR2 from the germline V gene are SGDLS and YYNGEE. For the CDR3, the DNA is TGTGCCAGCAGCACCCGGGGGGGACAGGGGGCCCAAGAGACCCAGTACTTC. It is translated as CASSTRGGQGAQETQYF.

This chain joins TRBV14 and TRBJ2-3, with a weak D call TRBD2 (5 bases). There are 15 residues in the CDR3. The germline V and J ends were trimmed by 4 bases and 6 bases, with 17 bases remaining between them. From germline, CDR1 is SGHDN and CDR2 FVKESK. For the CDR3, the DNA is TGTGCCAGCAGCCTCCGGGCCGATAGCGTGGATACGCAGTATTTT. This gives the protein CASSLRADSVDTQYF.

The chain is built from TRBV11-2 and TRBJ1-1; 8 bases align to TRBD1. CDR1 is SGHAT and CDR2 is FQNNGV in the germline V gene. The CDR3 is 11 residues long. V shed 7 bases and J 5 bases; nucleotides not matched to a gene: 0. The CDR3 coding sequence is TGTGCCAGCAACAGGGGGACTGAAGCTTTCTTT. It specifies CASNRGTEAFF.

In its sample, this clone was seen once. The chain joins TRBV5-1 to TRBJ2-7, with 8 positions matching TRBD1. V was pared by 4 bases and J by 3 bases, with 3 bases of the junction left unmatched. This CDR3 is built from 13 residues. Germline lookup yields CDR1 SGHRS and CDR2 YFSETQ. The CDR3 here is CASSPGQDYEQYF. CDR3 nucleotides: TGCGCCAGCAGCCCGGGACAGGACTACGAGCAGTACTTC.

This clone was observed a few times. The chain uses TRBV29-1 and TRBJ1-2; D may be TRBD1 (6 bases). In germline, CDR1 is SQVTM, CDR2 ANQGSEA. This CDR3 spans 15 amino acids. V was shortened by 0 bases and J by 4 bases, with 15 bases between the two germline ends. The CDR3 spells CSVEDLRDTGYGYTF. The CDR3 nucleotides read TGCAGCGTTGAAGATCTCCGGGACACCGGCTATGGCTACACCTTC.

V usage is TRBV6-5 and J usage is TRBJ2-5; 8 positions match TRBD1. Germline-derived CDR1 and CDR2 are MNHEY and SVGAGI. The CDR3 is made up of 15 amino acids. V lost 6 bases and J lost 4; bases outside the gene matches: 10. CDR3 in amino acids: CASRPGTGLLETQYF. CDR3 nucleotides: TGTGCCAGCAGACCCGGGACAGGTTTGTTAGAGACCCAGTACTTC.

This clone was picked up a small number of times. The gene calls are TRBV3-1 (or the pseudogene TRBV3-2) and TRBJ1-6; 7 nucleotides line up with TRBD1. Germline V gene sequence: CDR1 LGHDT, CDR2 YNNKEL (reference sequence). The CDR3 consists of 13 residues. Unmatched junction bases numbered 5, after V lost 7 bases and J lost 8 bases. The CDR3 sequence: CASNYRGDSPLHF. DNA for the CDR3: TGTGCCAGCAATTACAGGGGAGATTCACCCCTCCACTTT.

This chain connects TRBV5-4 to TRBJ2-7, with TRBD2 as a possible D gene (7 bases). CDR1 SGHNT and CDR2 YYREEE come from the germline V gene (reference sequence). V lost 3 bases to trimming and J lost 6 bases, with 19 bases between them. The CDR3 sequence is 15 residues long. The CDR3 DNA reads TGTGCCAGCAGCTCCCAAGGGGGGAGGGCGGGCGAGCAGTACTTC. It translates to CASSSQGGRAGEQYF.

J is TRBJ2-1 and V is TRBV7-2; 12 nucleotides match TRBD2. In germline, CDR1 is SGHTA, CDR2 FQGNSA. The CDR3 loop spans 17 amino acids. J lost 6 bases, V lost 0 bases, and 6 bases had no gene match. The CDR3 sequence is CASSLAPTSGGINEQFF. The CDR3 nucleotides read TGTGCCAGCAGCTTAGCACCGACTAGCGGGGGTATCAATGAGCAGTTCTTC.

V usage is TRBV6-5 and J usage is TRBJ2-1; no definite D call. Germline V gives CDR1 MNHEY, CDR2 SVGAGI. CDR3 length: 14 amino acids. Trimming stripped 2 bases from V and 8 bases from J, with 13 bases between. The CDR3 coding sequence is TGTGCCAGCAGTTACGGCCTTATCCCCGATGAGCAGTTCTTC. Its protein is CASSYGLIPDEQFF.

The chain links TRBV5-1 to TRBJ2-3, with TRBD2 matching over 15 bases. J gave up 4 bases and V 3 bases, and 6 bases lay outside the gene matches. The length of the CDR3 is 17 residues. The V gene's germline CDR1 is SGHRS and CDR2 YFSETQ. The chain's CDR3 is CASSWTSGGAWSDTQYF. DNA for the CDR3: TGCGCCAGCAGCTGGACTAGCGGGGGGGCTTGGTCAGATACGCAGTATTTT.